A selection of T cell receptor beta chains follows, all from one sample in a study of cytomegalovirus exposure and HLA in healthy donors. Profiled with immunoSEQ multiplex PCR; TCRdb holds only in-frame clones, not every one. The sample yields over 150,000 clones, 68% seen once. What was sequenced was PBMCs. The receptor set was obtained from a man aged 45-60 years in good health and CMV-seronegative. Both conserved end residues are part of each CDR3. D genes are given only for firm matches. Not every row has a clone size; where given, it reads once, few, many or a size class.

TRBV2	.	TRBJ2-7	.	TGTGCCAGCAGTGAAATTGCGGCCCTTACCTACGAGCAGTACTTC	CASSEIAALTYEQYF
TRBV9	TRBD1	TRBJ1-1	.	TGTGCCAGCAGCGACCCGGGACAGGGGGCTTCTAATGAAGCTTTCTTT	CASSDPGQGASNEAFF
TRBV15	.	TRBJ2-5	.	TGTGCCACCAACCAGCAGGGTGATGGGGAAGAGACCCAGTACTTC	CATNQQGDGEETQYF
TRBV19	TRBD2	TRBJ2-1	.	TGTGCCAGTAGTATAGGTGGTAGCGGGGGGGCGGGTGAGCAGTTCTTC	CASSIGGSGGAGEQFF
TRBV19	.	TRBJ2-7	.	TGTGCCAGCCAGGGGGGCTACGAGCAGTACTTC	CASQGGYEQYF
TRBV28	TRBD1	TRBJ1-5	.	TGTGCCAGCACCACAGGAGGGGGCCATCAGCCCCAGCATTTT	CASTTGGGHQPQHF
TRBV18	.	TRBJ2-3	.	TGTGCCAGCTCACCACCGTATCAGGGGGAGGCTGCAGATACGCAGTATTTT	CASSPPYQGEAADTQYF
TRBV15	TRBD1	TRBJ1-2	.	TGTGCCACCAGCAGGGGATTCGGGACAGGGATTAACCTCTATGGCTACACCTTC	CATSRGFGTGINLYGYTF
TRBV2	.	TRBJ2-2	.	TGTGCCAGCAGTGAATCCCTCGGGGAGCTGTTTTTT	CASSESLGELFF
TRBV28	TRBD1	TRBJ1-1	once	TGTGCCAGCAGAAGGACAGGGGGGAGTATGAACACTGAAGCTTTCTTT	CASRRTGGSMNTEAFF
TRBV28	.	TRBJ1-1	.	TGTGCCAGCAGTTACGGTCGGGGGGGGCCGAGTACTGAAGCTTTCTTT	CASSYGRGGPSTEAFF
TRBV2	.	TRBJ2-1	.	TGTGCCAGCAGGGGCGCAGGGGTCTCCTACAATGAGCAGTTCTTC	CASRGAGVSYNEQFF
TRBV5-1	.	TRBJ1-1	few	TGCGCCAGCATGCGGGGAGGGGACACTGAAGCTTTCTTT	CASMRGGDTEAFF
TRBV9	TRBD2	TRBJ2-2	.	TGTGCCAGCAGCGTAGGCGATAGCGGGGTCACCGGGGAGCTGTTTTTT	CASSVGDSGVTGELFF
TRBV4-2	.	TRBJ2-1	.	TGTGCCAGCAGCCAAGACTCGGGCTCCTACAATGAGCAGTTCTTC	CASSQDSGSYNEQFF
TRBV27	TRBD2	TRBJ2-7	.	TGTGCCAGCAAACTTTTCGGGACTAGCACGACCTACGAGCAGTACTTC	CASKLFGTSTTYEQYF
TRBV10-1	.	TRBJ1-1	few	TGCGCCAGCAGTGAACAGGTGAACACTGAAGCTTTCTTT	CASSEQVNTEAFF
TRBV6-5	.	TRBJ2-5	.	TGTGCCAGCTCCTCCGCCGCGGCGAGCCAAGAGACCCAGTACTTC	CASSSAAASQETQYF
TRBV4-1	TRBD1	TRBJ2-2	.	TGCGCCAGCAGCCAACAGACAGGGTTGACCGGGGAGCTGTTTTTT	CASSQQTGLTGELFF
TRBV11-2	TRBD1	TRBJ2-5	.	TGTGCCAGCAGCTTAAGTTGGACAGGGGGCTCGGGGGAGACCCAGTACTTC	CASSLSWTGGSGETQYF
TRBV6-6	.	TRBJ2-7	once	TGTGCCAGCAGTTACAGCGAGACAGGTCCATACGAGCAGTACTTC	CASSYSETGPYEQYF
TRBV7-2	.	TRBJ1-6	.	TGTGCCAGCAGCCGCAGGGAACCCTATAATTCACCCCTCCACTTT	CASSRREPYNSPLHF
TRBV7-9	.	TRBJ2-7	.	TGTGCCAGCAGCTTATCAGGAGGCTACGAGCAGTACTTC	CASSLSGGYEQYF
TRBV28	TRBD1	TRBJ2-7	.	TGTGCCAGCAGTTCACAGGGGATCGTATCCTACGAGCAGTACTTC	CASSSQGIVSYEQYF
TRBV19	TRBD1	TRBJ2-3	.	TGTGCCAGTAGTATCGGGACAGGGCTAGATACGCAGTATTTT	CASSIGTGLDTQYF
TRBV7-9	.	TRBJ1-1	.	TGTGCCAGCAGCGCCTGGGAGACCCCTCACACTGAAGCTTTCTTT	CASSAWETPHTEAFF
TRBV7-2	.	TRBJ2-5	.	TGTGCCAGCAGCTTAAACCCCACAGGGACAGAGACCCAGTACTTC	CASSLNPTGTETQYF
TRBV10-3	TRBD2	TRBJ2-5	.	TGTGCCATCAGTGACTGGGGAATAGCGGGGGGGCTCGGGGTTGAGACCCAGTACTTC	CAISDWGIAGGLGVETQYF
TRBV7-6	TRBD1	TRBJ2-7	.	TGTGCCAGCAGACCAACAGGGGCTACCTACGAGCAGTACTTC	CASRPTGATYEQYF
TRBV5-1	.	TRBJ1-1	.	TGCGCCAGCAGCCTGGGCTCCGGGGGGGACACTGAAGCTTTCTTT	CASSLGSGGDTEAFF
TRBV4-1	.	TRBJ2-5	.	TGCGCCAGCAGCCAAGCGGCAGGGATGCGAGAGACCCAGTACTTC	CASSQAAGMRETQYF
TRBV19	TRBD2	TRBJ2-7	.	TGTGCCAGTAGAGGGGCAAGCGGGGTTGGATACGAGCAGTACTTC	CASRGASGVGYEQYF
TRBV7-2	.	TRBJ1-1	.	TGTGCCAGCAGCTTTGGAGTGAGGAACACTGAAGCTTTCTTT	CASSFGVRNTEAFF
TRBV9	.	TRBJ1-1	.	TGTGCCAGCAGCAGGGGATCGGCGAACACTGAAGCTTTCTTT	CASSRGSANTEAFF
TRBV11-3	.	TRBJ2-2	.	TGTGCCAGCAGCTTAGGGGTAGCGAAGGTACCCGGGGAGCTGTTTTTT	CASSLGVAKVPGELFF
TRBV7-2	TRBD1	TRBJ1-1	few	TGTGCCAGCAGCTTAAGGCAGGGGGCCATGAACACTGAAGCTTTCTTT	CASSLRQGAMNTEAFF
TRBV5-4	.	TRBJ1-6	few	TGTGCCAGCAGCTTGGCTAAGGGAGCCTATAATTCACCCCTCCACTTT	CASSLAKGAYNSPLHF
TRBV7-9	TRBD1	TRBJ1-2	.	TGTGCCAGCAGCCTTAAGAGGACAGGGGACTATGGCTACACCTTC	CASSLKRTGDYGYTF
TRBV7-9	.	TRBJ1-1	.	TGTGCCAGCAGCTCGAGTCAGGGGTACACTGAAGCTTTCTTT	CASSSSQGYTEAFF
TRBV29-1	TRBD1	TRBJ2-7	.	TGCAGCGTTACAGGGGTCCTCTACGAGCAGTACTTC	CSVTGVLYEQYF
TRBV7-2	TRBD1	TRBJ1-4	.	TGTGCCAGCAGCACCGGACAGGGGGTGCTTAATGAAAAACTGTTTTTT	CASSTGQGVLNEKLFF
TRBV11-2	.	TRBJ1-1	few	TGTGCCAGCAGCCGGTTGAACACTGAAGCTTTCTTT	CASSRLNTEAFF
TRBV2	.	TRBJ1-6	.	TGTGCCAGCAGTACTACCGGGAGTCCTTATAATTCACCCCTCCACTTT	CASSTTGSPYNSPLHF
TRBV29-1	TRBD2	TRBJ2-1	few	TGCAGCGTTGTACGGGGGGTGTCCTACAATGAGCAGTTCTTC	CSVVRGVSYNEQFF
TRBV5-1	TRBD1	TRBJ2-5	few	TGCGCCAGCAGCCCTAGGACAGGGCTTGGAGAGACCCAGTACTTC	CASSPRTGLGETQYF
TRBV5-4	.	TRBJ1-1	.	TGTGCCAGCAGCCCACAAACAGTAATGAACACTGAAGCTTTCTTT	CASSPQTVMNTEAFF
TRBV4-1	.	TRBJ2-3	many	TGCGCCAGCAGCCAAGCGACAGGTTTGACAGATACGCAGTATTTT	CASSQATGLTDTQYF
TRBV6-5	.	TRBJ1-3	few	TGTGCCAGCAGAACCTCGTCCAGATCGGGAAACACCATATATTTT	CASRTSSRSGNTIYF
TRBV19	.	TRBJ1-1	.	TGTGCCAGTAGAGAACAACTGAACACTGAAGCTTTCTTT	CASREQLNTEAFF
TRBV15	.	TRBJ2-7	.	TGTGCCACCAGCAGAGATCCAGCGTTTGATCACTACGAGCAGTACTTC	CATSRDPAFDHYEQYF
TRBV2	.	TRBJ2-3	.	TGTGCCAGTACGATTGGGCCCCGCACAGATACGCAGTATTTT	CASTIGPRTDTQYF
TRBV18	TRBD2	TRBJ2-5	few	TGTGCCAGCTCACCAAAGGCGGGGGTACAAGAGACCCAGTACTTC	CASSPKAGVQETQYF
TRBV6-5	.	TRBJ1-6	.	TGTGCCAGCAGTTACTCGCGGAGGGGCTATAATTCACCCCTCCACTTT	CASSYSRRGYNSPLHF
TRBV5-1	.	TRBJ1-4	.	TGCGCCAGCAGCTTCCAGGGGAATGAAAAACTGTTTTTT	CASSFQGNEKLFF
TRBV2	.	TRBJ1-2	.	TGTGCCAGCAGTGAAGTGGCAGCTAACTATGGCTACACCTTC	CASSEVAANYGYTF
TRBV5-6	.	TRBJ1-1	many	TGTGCCAGCAGCTTGGTGGGCAGGTCGAACACTGAAGCTTTCTTT	CASSLVGRSNTEAFF
TRBV2	.	TRBJ2-5	.	TGTGCCAGCAGTGAACAGGGTCTAATGGAGACCCAGTACTTC	CASSEQGLMETQYF
TRBV4-3	.	TRBJ2-6	.	TGCGCCAGCAGCCAGGTCAGGGGTTCCAACGTCCTGACTTTC	CASSQVRGSNVLTF
TRBV6-5	.	TRBJ2-7	.	TGTGCCAGCAGTTATACCCCCACAGGGAGCTACGAGCAGTACTTC	CASSYTPTGSYEQYF